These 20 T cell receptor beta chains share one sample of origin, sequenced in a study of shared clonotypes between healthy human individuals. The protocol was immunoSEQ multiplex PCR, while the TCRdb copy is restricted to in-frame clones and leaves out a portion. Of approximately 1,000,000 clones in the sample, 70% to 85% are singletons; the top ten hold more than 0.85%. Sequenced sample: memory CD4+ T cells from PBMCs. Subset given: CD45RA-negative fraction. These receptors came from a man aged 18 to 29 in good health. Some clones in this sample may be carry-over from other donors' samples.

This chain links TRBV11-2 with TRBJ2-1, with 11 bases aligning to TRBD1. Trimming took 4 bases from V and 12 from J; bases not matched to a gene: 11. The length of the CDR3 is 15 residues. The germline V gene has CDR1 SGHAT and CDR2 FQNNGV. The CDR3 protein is CASSSPRDRGDLQFF. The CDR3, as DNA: TGTGCCAGCAGCTCGCCCCGGGACAGGGGGGATTTGCAGTTCTTC.

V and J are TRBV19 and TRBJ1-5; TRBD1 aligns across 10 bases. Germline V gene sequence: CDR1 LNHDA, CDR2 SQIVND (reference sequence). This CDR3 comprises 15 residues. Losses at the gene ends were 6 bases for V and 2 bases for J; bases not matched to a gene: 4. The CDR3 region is CASRIGTGGNQPQHF. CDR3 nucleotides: TGTGCCAGTAGGATTGGGACAGGGGGCAATCAGCCCCAGCATTTT.

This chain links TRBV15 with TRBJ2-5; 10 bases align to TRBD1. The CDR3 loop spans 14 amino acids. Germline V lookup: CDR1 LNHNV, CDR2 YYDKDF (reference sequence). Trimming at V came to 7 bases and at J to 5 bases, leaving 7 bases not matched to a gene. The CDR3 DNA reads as TGTGCCACCAAAGGGACAGGGGTTGTGGAGACCCAGTACTTC. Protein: CATKGTGVVETQYF.

The CDR3 here is CASSQISSSYNEQFF. CDR3 nucleotide sequence: TGTGCCAGCAGCCAGATTTCCAGCTCCTACAATGAGCAGTTCTTC. The chain links TRBV4-2 to TRBJ2-1; no reliable D call. V lost 3 bases to trimming and J lost 0 bases, with 9 bases between them. The CDR3 totals 15 residues. Germline loops: CDR1 LGHNA, CDR2 YNFKEQ.

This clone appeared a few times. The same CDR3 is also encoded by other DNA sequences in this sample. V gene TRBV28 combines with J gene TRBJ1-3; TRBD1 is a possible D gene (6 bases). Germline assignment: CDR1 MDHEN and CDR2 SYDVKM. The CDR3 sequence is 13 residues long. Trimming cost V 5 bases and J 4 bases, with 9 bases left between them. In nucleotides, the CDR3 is TGTGCCAGCAGTCCCGGACAGGGAAACACCATATATTTT. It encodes CASSPGQGNTIYF.

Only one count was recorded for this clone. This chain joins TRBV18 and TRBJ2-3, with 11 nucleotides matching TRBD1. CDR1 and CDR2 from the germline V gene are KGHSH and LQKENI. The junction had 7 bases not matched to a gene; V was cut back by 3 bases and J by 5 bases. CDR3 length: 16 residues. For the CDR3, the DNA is TGTGCCAGCTCACCCGGGACAGGGGGTTCAAGAGATACGCAGTATTTT. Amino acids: CASSPGTGGSRDTQYF.

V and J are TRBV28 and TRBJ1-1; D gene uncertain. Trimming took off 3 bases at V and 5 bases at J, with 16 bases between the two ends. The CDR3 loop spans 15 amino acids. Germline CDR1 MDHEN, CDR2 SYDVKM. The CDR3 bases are TGTGCCAGCAGTTTCGGCGACGGTCGTGATACTGAAGCTTTCTTT. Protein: CASSFGDGRDTEAFF.

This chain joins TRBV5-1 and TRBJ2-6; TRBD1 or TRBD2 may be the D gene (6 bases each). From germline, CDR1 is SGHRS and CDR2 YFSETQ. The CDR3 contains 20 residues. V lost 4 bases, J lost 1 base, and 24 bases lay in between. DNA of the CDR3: TGCGCCAGCAGCCGACCCGTAACAGGGAGGATCGGATCTGGGGCCAACGTCCTGACTTTC. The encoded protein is CASSRPVTGRIGSGANVLTF.

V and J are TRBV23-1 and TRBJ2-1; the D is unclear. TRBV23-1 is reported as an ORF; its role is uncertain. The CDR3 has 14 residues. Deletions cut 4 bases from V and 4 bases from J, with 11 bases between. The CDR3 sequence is CASSPLPRYNEQFF. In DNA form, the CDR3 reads TGCGCCAGCAGTCCCCTACCCAGATACAATGAGCAGTTCTTC.

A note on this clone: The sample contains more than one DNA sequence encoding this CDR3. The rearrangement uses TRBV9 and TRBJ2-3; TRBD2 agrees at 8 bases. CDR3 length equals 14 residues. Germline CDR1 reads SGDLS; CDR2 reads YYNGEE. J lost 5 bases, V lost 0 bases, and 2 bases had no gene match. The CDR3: CASSVVGRGDTQYF. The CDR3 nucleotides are TGTGCCAGCAGCGTAGTCGGGAGGGGAGATACGCAGTATTTT.

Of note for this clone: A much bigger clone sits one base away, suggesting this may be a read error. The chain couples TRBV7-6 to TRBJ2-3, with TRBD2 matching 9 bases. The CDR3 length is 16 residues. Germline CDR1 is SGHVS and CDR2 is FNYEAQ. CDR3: CANSLGGSGSSDTQYF. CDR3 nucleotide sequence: TGTGCCAACAGCTTGGGGGGTAGCGGGAGTTCAGATACGCAGTATTTT.

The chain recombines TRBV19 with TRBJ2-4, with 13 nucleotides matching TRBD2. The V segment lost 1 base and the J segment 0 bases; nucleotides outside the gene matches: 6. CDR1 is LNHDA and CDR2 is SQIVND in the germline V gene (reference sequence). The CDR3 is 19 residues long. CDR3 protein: CASSIGLAGGLLAKNIQYF. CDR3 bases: TGTGCCAGTAGTATAGGACTAGCGGGGGGACTACTAGCCAAAAACATTCAGTACTTC.

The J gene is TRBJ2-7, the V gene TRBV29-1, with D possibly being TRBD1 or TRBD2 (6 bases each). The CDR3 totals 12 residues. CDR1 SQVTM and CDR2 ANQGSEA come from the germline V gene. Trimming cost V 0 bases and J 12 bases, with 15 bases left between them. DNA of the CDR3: TGCAGCGTTGAAGATGGGGGGCGCTTTCCGTACTTC. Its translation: CSVEDGGRFPYF.

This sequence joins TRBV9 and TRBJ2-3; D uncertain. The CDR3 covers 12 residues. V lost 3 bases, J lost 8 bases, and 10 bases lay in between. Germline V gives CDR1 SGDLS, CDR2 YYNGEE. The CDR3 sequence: CASSAGPGTQYF. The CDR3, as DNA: TGTGCCAGCAGCGCCGGCCCCGGTACGCAGTATTTT.

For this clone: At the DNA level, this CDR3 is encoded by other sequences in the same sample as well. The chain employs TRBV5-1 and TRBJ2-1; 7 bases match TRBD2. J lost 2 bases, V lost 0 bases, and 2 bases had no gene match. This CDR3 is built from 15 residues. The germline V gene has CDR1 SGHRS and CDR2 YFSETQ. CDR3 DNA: TGCGCCAGCAGCTTGGGAGGGAGGGCCTACAATGAGCAGTTCTTC. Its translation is CASSLGGRAYNEQFF.

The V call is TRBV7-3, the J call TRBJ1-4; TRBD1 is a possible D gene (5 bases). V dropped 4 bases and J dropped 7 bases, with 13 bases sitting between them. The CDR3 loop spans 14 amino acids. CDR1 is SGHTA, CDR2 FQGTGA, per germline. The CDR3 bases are TGTGCCAGCAGCTCGAAACAGGAGGGTGAAAAACTGTTTTTT. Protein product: CASSSKQEGEKLFF. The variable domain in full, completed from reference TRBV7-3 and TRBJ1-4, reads GAGVSQTPSNKVTEKGKYVELRCDPISGHTALYWYRQSLGQGPEFLIYFQGTGAADDSGLPNDRFFAVRPEGSVSTLKIQRTERGDSAVYLCASSSKQEGEKLFFGSGTQLSVL.

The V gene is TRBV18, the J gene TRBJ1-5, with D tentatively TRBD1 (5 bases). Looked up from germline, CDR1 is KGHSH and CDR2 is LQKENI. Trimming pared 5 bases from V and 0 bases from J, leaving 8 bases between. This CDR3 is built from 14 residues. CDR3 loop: CASSGGDSNQPQHF. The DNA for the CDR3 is TGTGCCAGCTCAGGGGGGGATAGCAATCAGCCCCAGCATTTT.

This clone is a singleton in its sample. The CDR3 DNA follows: TGTGCCAGCAGCCAAGCAATACGGCTAGCCGGCACCGGGGAGCTGTTTTTT. Amino acids: CASSQAIRLAGTGELFF. The J gene is TRBJ2-2, the V gene TRBV14; D possibly corresponds to TRBD2 (5 bases). This CDR3 comprises 17 residues. V was pared by 1 base and J by 4 bases, with 16 bases between. Germline assignment: CDR1 SGHDN and CDR2 FVKESK.

The CDR3 sequence: CASSSSPGPSIAEAFF. CDR3 in DNA: TGCGCCAGCAGCTCTTCCCCGGGACCGTCGATAGCTGAAGCTTTCTTT. The chain has TRBV5-1 and TRBJ1-1, with D perhaps TRBD1 (5 bases). With 3 bases removed from V and 6 bases from J, the gap between germline ends came to 21 bases. The CDR3 is 16 residues long. Germline V gives CDR1 SGHRS, CDR2 YFSETQ.

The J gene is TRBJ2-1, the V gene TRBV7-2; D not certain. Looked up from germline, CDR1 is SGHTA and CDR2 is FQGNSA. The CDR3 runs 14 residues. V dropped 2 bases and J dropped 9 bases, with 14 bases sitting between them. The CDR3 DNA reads TGTGCCAGCAGCTTATTAGGTACCCCAGGTGAGCAGTTCTTC. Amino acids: CASSLLGTPGEQFF.